Listed below are T cell receptor beta chains from one sample, sequenced in a study of T cell repertoires in cytomegalovirus infection. TCRdb re-analysed the reads in MiXCR, keeping a single row per CDR3 protein. The sample lists fewer than 550,000 distinct CDR3 sequences; around 10% were seen once. The sample consisted of PBMCs. The receptors come from a human donor in good health (CMV status not recorded). Some clones in this sample may be carry-over from other donors' samples. CDR3s include the opening cysteine and the closing phenylalanine or tryptophan. Each record gives: clone size, D gene, J gene, V gene, CDR3 protein, CDR3 DNA. D genes are given only for firm matches. Size tells how often a clone was seen (once, few, many) or the class of an expanded clone, and some rows leave it out.

size: few
D: TRBD2
J: TRBJ2-4
V: TRBV27
CDR3: CASSLSRREGVKNIQYF
DNA: TGTGCCAGCAGTTTATCGAGGAGGGAGGGAGTCAAAAACATTCAGTACTTC

size: many
D: NA
J: TRBJ2-2
V: TRBV7-8
CDR3: CASSLAERTNTGELFF
DNA: TGTGCCAGCAGCTTAGCTGAGCGGACGAACACCGGGGAGCTGTTTTTT

size: many
D: TRBD2
J: TRBJ2-1
V: TRBV12-3/TRBV12-4
CDR3: CASSFGGITDEQFF
DNA: TGTGCCAGCAGTTTCGGGGGGATTACGGATGAGCAGTTCTTC

size: many
D: NA
J: TRBJ2-1
V: TRBV7-6
CDR3: CASSLAGGNEQFF
DNA: TGTGCCAGCAGCTTAGCGGGGGGAAATGAGCAGTTCTTC

size: NA
D: NA
J: TRBJ1-1
V: TRBV11-2
CDR3: CASSLVASHTEAFF
DNA: TGTGCCAGCAGCTTAGTCGCGTCGCACACTGAAGCTTTCTTT

size: many
D: NA
J: TRBJ2-1
V: TRBV10-3
CDR3: CAIRFSSNNEQFF
DNA: TGTGCCATCAGGTTTAGCAGCAACAATGAGCAGTTCTTC

size: NA
D: TRBD2
J: TRBJ2-2
V: TRBV20-1
CDR3: CSAQRWREDYTGELFF
DNA: TGCAGTGCCCAGAGATGGCGGGAGGATTACACCGGGGAGCTGTTTTTT

size: NA
D: TRBD1
J: TRBJ2-5
V: TRBV2
CDR3: CASSEDRARQETQYF
DNA: TGTGCCAGCAGTGAGGACAGGGCTCGACAAGAGACCCAGTACTTC

size: NA
D: NA
J: TRBJ2-3
V: TRBV20-1
CDR3: CSAREGPQRVYTQYF
DNA: TGCAGTGCTAGAGAGGGACCCCAGAGAGTGTATACGCAGTATTTT

size: many
D: NA
J: TRBJ2-1
V: TRBV6-2/TRBV6-3
CDR3: CASSSPVVHEQFF
DNA: TGTGCCAGCAGTTCCCCAGTTGTGCATGAGCAGTTCTTC

size: many
D: TRBD1
J: TRBJ1-1
V: TRBV7-9
CDR3: CASRPDRAGDTEAFF
DNA: TGTGCCAGCAGACCTGACAGGGCCGGGGACACTGAAGCTTTCTTT

size: many
D: NA
J: TRBJ1-5
V: TRBV4-1
CDR3: CASSLRTDSNQPQHF
DNA: TGCGCCAGCAGCCTCCGGACAGATAGCAATCAGCCCCAGCATTTT

size: few
D: NA
J: TRBJ2-7
V: TRBV28
CDR3: CASSFPSPDQGYEQYF
DNA: TGTGCCAGCAGTTTCCCCTCCCCCGATCAAGGGTACGAGCAGTACTTC

size: many
D: TRBD1
J: TRBJ1-4
V: TRBV28
CDR3: CASSTGTGGEKLFF
DNA: TGTGCCAGCAGCACCGGGACAGGGGGCGAAAAACTGTTTTTT

size: NA
D: TRBD1
J: TRBJ2-2
V: TRBV2
CDR3: CASSEGRQGRNTGELFF
DNA: TGTGCCAGCAGTGAGGGACGACAGGGAAGGAACACCGGGGAGCTGTTTTTT

size: few
D: TRBD2
J: TRBJ2-3
V: TRBV20-1
CDR3: CSARGLAGHKYF
DNA: TGCAGTGCTAGAGGACTAGCGGGGCACAAGTATTTT

size: many
D: NA
J: TRBJ2-1
V: TRBV19
CDR3: CASSISKSRSSYNEQFF
DNA: TGTGCCAGTAGTATATCTAAAAGCAGGAGCTCCTACAATGAGCAGTTCTTC

size: many
D: NA
J: TRBJ1-1
V: TRBV3-1
CDR3: CASSLSPRGGGGAFF
DNA: TGTGCCAGCAGCCTATCCCCTAGAGGGGGTGGGGGGGCTTTCTTT

size: many
D: NA
J: TRBJ1-6
V: TRBV6-1
CDR3: CASSEWRLGRLEPLHF
DNA: TGTGCCAGCAGTGAATGGCGTTTAGGAAGGCTCGAGCCCCTCCACTTT

size: NA
D: NA
J: TRBJ2-2
V: TRBV19
CDR3: CASTTSGTRNTGELFF
DNA: TGTGCCAGTACCACGTCCGGGACACGTAACACCGGGGAGCTGTTTTTT

size: many
D: TRBD2
J: TRBJ2-7
V: TRBV19
CDR3: CASRGTSGLLEEQYF
DNA: TGTGCCAGTAGGGGGACTAGCGGACTTCTTGAGGAGCAGTACTTC

size: many
D: NA
J: TRBJ2-7
V: TRBV27
CDR3: CASRPQGWIYEQYF
DNA: TGTGCCAGCAGGCCCCAGGGCTGGATCTACGAGCAGTACTTC

size: few
D: NA
J: TRBJ2-5
V: TRBV20-1
CDR3: CSARDGNKETQYF
DNA: TGCAGTGCTAGAGATGGGAACAAAGAGACCCAGTACTTC

size: many
D: NA
J: TRBJ2-1
V: TRBV28
CDR3: CASSPRKGVHNEQFF
DNA: TGTGCCAGCAGTCCCAGGAAGGGGGTCCACAATGAGCAGTTCTTC

size: few
D: TRBD2
J: TRBJ2-1
V: TRBV30
CDR3: CAWRGGAGEYNEQFF
DNA: TGTGCCTGGAGGGGAGGAGCGGGGGAATACAATGAGCAGTTCTTC

size: few
D: TRBD2
J: TRBJ2-1
V: TRBV20-1
CDR3: CSARRTSGSKGEQFF
DNA: TGCAGTGCTAGACGGACTAGCGGGAGTAAGGGTGAGCAGTTCTTC

size: many
D: TRBD1
J: TRBJ1-6
V: TRBV27
CDR3: CASSSGGRVDSPLHF
DNA: TGTGCCAGCAGTTCAGGGGGACGTGTTGATTCACCCCTCCACTTT

size: many
D: NA
J: TRBJ1-5
V: TRBV28
CDR3: CASSFRPFASNQPQHF
DNA: TGTGCCAGCAGTTTCCGCCCTTTTGCTAGCAATCAGCCCCAGCATTTT

size: once
D: NA
J: TRBJ1-1
V: TRBV18
CDR3: CASSPGIKGLNTEAFF
DNA: TGTGCCAGCTCACCAGGAATTAAGGGACTGAACACTGAAGCTTTCTTT

size: NA
D: NA
J: TRBJ1-4
V: TRBV19
CDR3: CASISSDGNEKLFF
DNA: TGTGCCAGTATCTCCTCAGATGGAAATGAAAAACTGTTTTTT

size: few
D: TRBD1
J: TRBJ1-1
V: TRBV14
CDR3: CASSFRDRAPEAFF
DNA: TGTGCCAGCAGTTTTCGGGACAGGGCTCCTGAAGCTTTCTTT

size: many
D: NA
J: TRBJ2-7
V: TRBV29-1
CDR3: CSGGERTYEQYF
DNA: TGCAGCGGGGGGGAAAGGACCTACGAGCAGTACTTC

size: many
D: NA
J: TRBJ2-1
V: TRBV5-8
CDR3: CASTPIIMGYNEQFF
DNA: TGTGCCAGCACCCCCATCATCATGGGATACAATGAGCAGTTCTTC

size: many
D: NA
J: TRBJ1-1
V: TRBV11-1
CDR3: CASSPGRENTEAFF
DNA: TGTGCCAGCAGCCCCGGACGGGAGAACACTGAAGCTTTCTTT

size: many
D: NA
J: TRBJ2-3
V: TRBV7-9
CDR3: CASRIGLGGGSTDTQYF
DNA: TGTGCCAGCAGAATTGGCCTGGGAGGGGGCAGCACAGATACGCAGTATTTT

size: NA
D: NA
J: TRBJ2-7
V: TRBV28
CDR3: CASMDPRGSYEQYF
DNA: TGTGCCAGCATGGATCCCAGAGGCTCCTACGAGCAGTACTTC

size: many
D: NA
J: TRBJ1-1
V: TRBV19
CDR3: CASIPDKNTEAFF
DNA: TGTGCCAGTATACCGGACAAGAACACTGAAGCTTTCTTT

size: NA
D: NA
J: TRBJ2-7
V: TRBV4-2
CDR3: CASSPGSLAGRYEQYF
DNA: TGTGCCAGCAGCCCCGGCTCCTTGGCGGGACGGTACGAGCAGTACTTC

size: many
D: TRBD1
J: TRBJ2-5
V: TRBV7-7
CDR3: CASSSLSGGEETQYF
DNA: TGTGCCAGCAGCTCGTTATCAGGGGGCGAAGAGACCCAGTACTTC

size: many
D: TRBD2
J: TRBJ2-1
V: TRBV6-5
CDR3: CASSYVLAGGNEQFF
DNA: TGTGCCAGCAGTTACGTCCTAGCGGGGGGGAATGAGCAGTTCTTC

size: NA
D: TRBD2
J: TRBJ2-5
V: TRBV5-4
CDR3: CASSARTSGVETQYF
DNA: TGTGCCAGCAGCGCCCGGACTAGCGGGGTAGAGACCCAGTACTTC